The 7 T cell receptor beta chains presented below share a single source sample, sequenced in a study of cytomegalovirus exposure and HLA in healthy donors. The PCR contained 60 Vbeta and 13 Jbeta primers. Data came from immunoSEQ multiplex PCR; TCRdb stores just in-frame clones and leaves some out. The sample shows 150,000 or so clones, about 72% of them seen only once. Sequences were obtained from PBMCs. The receptors were sampled from a female donor in good health and CMV-seronegative.

The chain has TRBV11-3 and TRBJ1-5; the match to TRBD1 covers 8 bases. The trim removed 4 bases at V and 6 bases at J, leaving 5 bases unmatched. This CDR3 comprises 14 residues. Germline V lookup: CDR1 SGHNT, CDR2 YENEEA. The CDR3 sequence: CASSCDRGGQPQHF. The CDR3 DNA sequence: TGTGCCAGCAGCTGTGACAGGGGAGGTCAGCCCCAGCATTTT. Supplemented by reference TRBV11-3 and TRBJ1-5, the full variable domain reads EAGVVQSPRYKIIEKKQPVAFWCNPISGHNTLYWYLQNLGQGPELLIRYENEEAVDDSQLPKDRFSAERLKGVDSTLKIQPAELGDSAVYLCASSCDRGGQPQHFGDGTRLSIL.

The genes are TRBV19 and TRBJ2-5, with 8 positions matching TRBD2. The end of the DNA fits TRBJ2-7 better, so the J call may be wrong. This CDR3 spans 14 amino acids. The V gene's germline CDR1 is LNHDA and CDR2 SQIVND (reference sequence). In nucleotides, the CDR3 is TGTGCCAGTAGTATAGCGGGGGGGCTCTACGAGCAGTACTTC. This codes for CASSIAGGLYEQYF.

The J gene is TRBJ1-5, the V gene TRBV28, with a tentative D call TRBD1 (5 bases). CDR3 size: 15 residues. The V gene's germline CDR1 is MDHEN and CDR2 SYDVKM. V dropped 2 bases and J dropped 5 bases, with 13 bases sitting between them. The CDR3 loop reads CASSLRQGGHQPQHF. In DNA form, the CDR3 reads TGTGCCAGCAGTTTAAGGCAGGGTGGGCATCAGCCCCAGCATTTT. The full variable domain, in which reference TRBV28 and TRBJ1-5 provide the parts outside the CDR3, is DVKVTQSSRYLVKRTGEKVFLECVQDMDHENMFWYRQDPGLGLRLIYFSYDVKMKEKGDIPEGYSVSREKKERFSLILESASTNQTSMYLCASSLRQGGHQPQHFGDGTRLSIL.

The J gene is TRBJ1-5, the V gene TRBV5-1; D gene unclear. V was clipped by 3 bases and J by 5 bases, with 9 bases between them. Germline values: CDR1 SGHRS, CDR2 YFSETQ. There are 13 residues in the CDR3. CDR3 nucleotides: TGCGCCAGCAGCTCCCGAGTCGATCAGCCCCAGCATTTT. Translating gives CASSSRVDQPQHF.

The rearrangement joins TRBV28 to TRBJ2-7; 8 bases align to TRBD2. V shed 4 bases, J shed 7 bases, and the junction held 9 bases outside the gene matches. Germline V gives CDR1 MDHEN, CDR2 SYDVKM. This CDR3 has 14 residues. CDR3 protein: CASSSSGSFEEQYF. CDR3 DNA sequence: TGTGCCAGCAGTTCCAGCGGGAGCTTTGAGGAGCAGTACTTC. The entire variable domain, with the rest obtained from reference TRBV28 and TRBJ2-7, is as follows: DVKVTQSSRYLVKRTGEKVFLECVQDMDHENMFWYRQDPGLGLRLIYFSYDVKMKEKGDIPEGYSVSREKKERFSLILESASTNQTSMYLCASSSSGSFEEQYFGPGTRLTVT.

The sample holds one count of this clone. V usage is TRBV28 and J usage is TRBJ2-2; D is possibly TRBD1 (5 bases). This CDR3 contains 14 residues. Trimming cost V 11 bases and J 1 base, with 14 bases left between them. The germline V gene has CDR1 MDHEN and CDR2 SYDVKM. CDR3 sequence (DNA): TGTGCCGGTAGGGGCGCCAGGAACACCGGGGAGCTGTTTTTT. The encoded protein is CAGRGARNTGELFF.

The J gene is TRBJ2-3, the V gene TRBV18; 11 bases are shared with TRBD2. From germline, CDR1 is KGHSH and CDR2 LQKENI. Trimming at V came to 1 base and at J to 3 bases, leaving 3 bases not matched to a gene. The CDR3 has 16 residues. The CDR3 bases are TGTGCCAGCTCACCACTAGCGGGAGGGCCTACAGATACGCAGTATTTT. Its translation: CASSPLAGGPTDTQYF.